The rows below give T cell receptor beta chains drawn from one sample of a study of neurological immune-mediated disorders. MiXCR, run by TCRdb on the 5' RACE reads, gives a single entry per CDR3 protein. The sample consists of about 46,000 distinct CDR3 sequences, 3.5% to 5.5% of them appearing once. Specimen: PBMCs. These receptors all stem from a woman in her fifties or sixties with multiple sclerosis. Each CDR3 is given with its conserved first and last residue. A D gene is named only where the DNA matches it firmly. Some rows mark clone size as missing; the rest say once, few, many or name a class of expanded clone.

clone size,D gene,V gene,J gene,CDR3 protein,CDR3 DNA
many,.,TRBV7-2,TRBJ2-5,CASSAPGGDRLYF,TGTGCCAGCAGCGCACCGGGGGGGGACAGGCTTTACTTC
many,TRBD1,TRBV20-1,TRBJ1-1,CSAERDRGHVMNTEAFF,TGCAGTGCCGAACGGGACAGGGGGCATGTAATGAACACTGAAGCTTTCTTT
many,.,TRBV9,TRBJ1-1,CASSRTGIGNTEAFF,TGTGCCAGCAGTCGAACAGGGATTGGCAACACTGAAGCTTTCTTT
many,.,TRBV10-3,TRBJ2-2,CAMGTSNTGELFF,TGTGCCATGGGGACGTCGAACACCGGGGAGCTGTTTTTT
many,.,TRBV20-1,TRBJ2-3,CSATTPGTDTQYF,TGCAGTGCAACAACCCCGGGCACAGATACGCAGTATTTT
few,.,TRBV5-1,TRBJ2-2,CASSWEGPNTGELFF,TGCGCCAGCAGCTGGGAAGGGCCGAACACCGGGGAGCTGTTTTTT
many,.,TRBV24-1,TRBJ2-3,CATAAHGTQYF,TGTGCCACCGCTGCACATGGTACGCAGTATTTT
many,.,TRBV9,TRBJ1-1,CASSVVLGADTEAFF,TGTGCCAGCAGCGTAGTATTGGGGGCCGACACTGAAGCTTTCTTT
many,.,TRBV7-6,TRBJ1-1,CASTLPGGADTEAFF,TGTGCCAGCACCCTCCCCGGGGGCGCGGACACTGAAGCTTTCTTT
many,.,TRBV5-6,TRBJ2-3,CASSSPLSSADTQYF,TGTGCCAGCAGCTCTCCCTTAAGCTCCGCAGATACGCAGTATTTT
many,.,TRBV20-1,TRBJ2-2,CSASGLAAGELFF,TGCAGTGCTAGTGGGCTAGCAGCCGGGGAGCTGTTTTTT
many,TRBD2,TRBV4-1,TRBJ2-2,CASSHPLAAPNTGELFF,TGCGCCAGCAGCCACCCACTAGCGGCACCGAACACCGGGGAGCTGTTTTTT
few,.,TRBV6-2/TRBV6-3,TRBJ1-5,CASSWDSNQPQHF,TGTGCCAGCAGTTGGGACAGCAATCAGCCCCAGCATTTT
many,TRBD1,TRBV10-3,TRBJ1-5,CAVRQGLQPQHF,TGTGCCGTACGACAGGGGCTTCAGCCCCAGCATTTT
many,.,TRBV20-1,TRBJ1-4,CSARRTPLDEKLFF,TGCAGTGCTAGACGGACGCCTCTTGATGAAAAACTGTTTTTT
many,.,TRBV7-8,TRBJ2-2,CASSLAAGANTGELFF,TGTGCCAGCAGCTTAGCGGCGGGGGCTAACACCGGGGAGCTGTTTTTT
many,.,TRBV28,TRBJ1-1,CASRVIRNTEAFF,TGTGCCAGCAGAGTGATCCGGAACACTGAAGCTTTCTTT
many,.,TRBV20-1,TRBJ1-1,CSARVLQGNTEAFF,TGCAGTGCGAGGGTCTTACAGGGAAACACTGAAGCTTTCTTT
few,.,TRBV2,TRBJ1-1,CASSYGRAGDTEAFF,TGTGCCAGCAGTTACGGACGGGCGGGGGACACTGAAGCTTTCTTT
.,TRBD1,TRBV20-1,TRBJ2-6,CSARLGPGQYHSGANVLTF,TGCAGTGCTAGATTGGGCCCGGGACAGTATCACTCTGGGGCCAACGTCCTGACTTTC
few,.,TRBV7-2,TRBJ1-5,CASSTQGRQPQHF,TGTGCCAGCAGCACGCAGGGAAGGCAGCCCCAGCATTTT
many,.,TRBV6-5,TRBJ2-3,CASRGASATDTQYF,TGTGCCAGCAGAGGTGCATCGGCGACAGATACGCAGTATTTT
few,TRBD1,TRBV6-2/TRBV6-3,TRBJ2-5,CASRTGEETQYF,TGTGCCAGCAGAACAGGGGAAGAGACCCAGTACTTC
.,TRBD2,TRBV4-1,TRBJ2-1,CASSPGLAGGRYNEQFF,TGCGCCAGCAGCCCGGGACTAGCGGGAGGGCGGTACAATGAGCAGTTCTTC
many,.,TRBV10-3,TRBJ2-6,CAISISGANVLTF,TGTGCCATAAGCATCTCTGGGGCCAACGTCCTGACTTTC
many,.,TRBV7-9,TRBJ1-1,CASSLARRLSEAFF,TGTGCCAGCAGCTTAGCCCGGAGGCTGAGTGAAGCTTTCTTT
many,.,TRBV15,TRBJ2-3,CATSRDITIGATQYF,TGTGCCACCAGCAGAGATATAACTATCGGGGCTACGCAGTATTTT